These 11 T cell receptor beta chains were sequenced from one sample in a study of shared clonotypes between healthy human individuals. Clones were read by immunoSEQ multiplex PCR, and TCRdb kept only the in-frame ones, dropping some. Among about 560,000 clones, around three quarters were seen once, and the ten largest hold more than 10%. Sequenced input: PBMCs. The origin of the receptors is a woman between 40 and 55 years old in good health. Some clones in this sample may be carry-over from other donors' samples.

This clone was detected only a few times. The chain links TRBV28 to TRBJ1-1, with D unresolved. The germline gives CDR1 MDHEN, CDR2 SYDVKM. This CDR3 spans 15 amino acids. V was clipped by 2 bases and J by 5 bases, with 15 bases between them. CDR3: CASSLPLGPETEAFF. The CDR3 bases are TGTGCCAGCAGTTTACCCCTCGGGCCCGAGACTGAAGCTTTCTTT.

The rearrangement joins TRBV7-8 to TRBJ2-1, with D unclear. V lost 7 bases and J lost 1, with 17 bases in between. CDR1 and CDR2 (germline): SGHVS, FQNEAQ. The CDR3 is 16 amino acids. The CDR3 sequence is CASTEIGAPSYNEQFF. The CDR3 coding sequence is TGTGCCAGCACCGAGATAGGAGCCCCTTCCTACAATGAGCAGTTCTTC.

J is TRBJ2-5 and V is TRBV30, with D tentatively TRBD1 (5 bases). Judging by the DNA end, TRBJ2-7 fits better; the J call may be wrong. This CDR3 spans 12 amino acids. Germline loops: CDR1 GTSNPN, CDR2 SVGIG (reference sequence). This chain's CDR3 is CAWFRGSYEQYF. In nucleotides, the CDR3 is TGTGCCTGGTTTAGGGGCTCCTACGAGCAGTACTTC.

The chain joins TRBV2 to TRBJ1-3; TRBD1 matches 9 bases. Losses at the gene ends were 6 bases for V and 1 base for J; bases not matched to a gene: 10. Germline V gene sequence: CDR1 SNHLY, CDR2 FYNNEI. The CDR3 is 17 amino acids. The chain's CDR3 is CASRASGQGISGNTIYF. CDR3 DNA: TGTGCCAGCAGAGCCTCTGGACAGGGGATATCTGGAAACACCATATATTTT.

The chain recombines TRBV4-1 with TRBJ1-2; maybe TRBD1 (5 bases). In germline, CDR1 is MGHRA, CDR2 YSYEKL. CDR3 length equals 17 residues. Trimming shortened V by 0 bases and J by 2 bases, and 16 bases separated the two germline ends. The CDR3 loop reads CASSQDRPGLPNYGYTF. In nucleotides, the CDR3 is TGCGCCAGCAGCCAAGATCGCCCGGGACTGCCCAACTATGGCTACACCTTC.

The table lists this clone with a count of one. V usage is TRBV21-1 and J usage is TRBJ1-5; TRBD1 is taken as the D call from the table, unchecked against the DNA. TRBV21-1 is described as a pseudogene. The CDR3 extends over 13 amino acids. CDR3 sequence (DNA): TGTGCCAGTCTGTGGGACAGTGAATGGCCCCAGCATTTT. It translates to CASLWDSEWPQHF.

The chain combines TRBV28 with TRBJ2-7; possible D gene TRBD1, 5 bases. Germline V gene lookup returns CDR1 MDHEN and CDR2 SYDVKM. V lost 7 bases, J lost 1 base, and 8 bases lay in between. The CDR3 consists of 12 residues. The CDR3 spells CASTTASYEQYF. In nucleotides, the CDR3 is TGTGCCAGCACGACAGCTTCCTACGAGCAGTACTTC.

V and J are TRBV5-4 and TRBJ2-7; TRBD1 aligns across 7 bases. Germline trimming cut 3 bases from V and 3 bases from J; bases unmatched to any gene: 3. This CDR3 spans 13 amino acids. Germline CDR1 SGHNT, CDR2 YYREEE (reference sequence). The CDR3 loop reads CASSSGQNYEQYF. The CDR3 nucleotides are TGTGCCAGCAGCTCGGGACAGAACTACGAGCAGTACTTC.

In the case of this clone: An end of the junction differs from the germline gene, which may be a read error. The rearrangement links TRBV7-9 to TRBJ2-7; no definite D call. The CDR3 runs to 12 residues. CDR1 and CDR2 (germline): SEHNR, FQNEAQ (reference sequence). The CDR3 DNA follows: TGTGCCGGCAGCCCTAGGGACTACGAGCAGTACTTC. It translates to CAGSPRDYEQYF. Together with reference TRBV7-9 and TRBJ2-7, the CDR3 gives the full variable domain: DTGVSQNPRHKITKRGQNVTFRCDPISEHNRLYWYRQTLGQGPEFLTYFQNEAQLEKSRLLSDRFSAERPKGSFSTLEIQRTEQGDSAMYLCAGSPRDYEQYFGPGTRLTVT.

This clone was seen a handful of times. V and J are TRBV2 and TRBJ1-1; no firm D call. Looked up from germline, CDR1 is SNHLY and CDR2 is FYNNEI. The V end was cut by 10 bases, the J end by 1 base, with 16 bases between. CDR3 length equals 14 residues. For the CDR3, the DNA is TGTGCCATCCCCCGGGAGACTGAGAACACTGAAGCTTTCTTT. Translating gives CAIPRETENTEAFF.

V and J are TRBV7-2 and TRBJ2-5; 11 nucleotides agree with TRBD2. The length of the CDR3 is 16 residues. V dropped 4 bases and J dropped 7; count of bases not matched to a gene: 11. Germline V gives CDR1 SGHTA, CDR2 FQGNSA. CDR3 loop: CASSSSPLAGDGTQYF. The CDR3, as DNA: TGTGCCAGCAGCTCCTCCCCACTAGCGGGGGACGGGACCCAGTACTTC. The full variable domain, in which reference TRBV7-2 and TRBJ2-5 provide the parts outside the CDR3, is GAGVSQSPSNKVTEKGKDVELRCDPISGHTALYWYRQSLGQGLEFLIYFQGNSAPDKSGLPSDRFSAERTGGSVSTLTIQRTQQEDSAVYLCASSSSPLAGDGTQYFGPGTRLLVL.